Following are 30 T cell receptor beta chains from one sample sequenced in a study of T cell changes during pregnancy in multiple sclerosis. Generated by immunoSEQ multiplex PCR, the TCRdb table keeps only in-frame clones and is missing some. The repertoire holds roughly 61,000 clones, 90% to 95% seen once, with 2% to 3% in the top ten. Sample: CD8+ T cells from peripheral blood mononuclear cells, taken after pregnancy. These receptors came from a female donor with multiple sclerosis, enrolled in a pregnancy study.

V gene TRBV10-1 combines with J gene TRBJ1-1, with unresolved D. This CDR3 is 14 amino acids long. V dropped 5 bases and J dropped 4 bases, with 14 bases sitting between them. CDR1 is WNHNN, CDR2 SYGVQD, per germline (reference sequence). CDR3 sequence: CASSFTVRGTEAFF. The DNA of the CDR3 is TGCGCCAGCAGTTTCACTGTGCGCGGCACTGAAGCTTTCTTT.

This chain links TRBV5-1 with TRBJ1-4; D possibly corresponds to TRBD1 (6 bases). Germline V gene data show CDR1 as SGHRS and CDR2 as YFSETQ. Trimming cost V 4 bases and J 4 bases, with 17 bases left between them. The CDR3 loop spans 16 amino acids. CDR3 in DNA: TGCGCCAGCAGCCTGGGGGCAGGGCAGGGTAATGAAAAACTGTTTTTT. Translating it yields CASSLGAGQGNEKLFF.

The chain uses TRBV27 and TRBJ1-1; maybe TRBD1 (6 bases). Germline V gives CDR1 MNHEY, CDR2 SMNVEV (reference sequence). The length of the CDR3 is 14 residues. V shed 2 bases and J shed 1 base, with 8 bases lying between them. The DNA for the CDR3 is TGTGCCAGCAGTTTAAGGGGGGGGAACACTGAAGCTTTCTTT. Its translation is CASSLRGGNTEAFF.

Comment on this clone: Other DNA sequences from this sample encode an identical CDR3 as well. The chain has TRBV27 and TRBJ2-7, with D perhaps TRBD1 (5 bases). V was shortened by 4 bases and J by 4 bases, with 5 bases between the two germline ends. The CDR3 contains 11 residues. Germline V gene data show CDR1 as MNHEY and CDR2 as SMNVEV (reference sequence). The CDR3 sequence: CASSSGYEQYF. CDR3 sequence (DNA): TGTGCCAGCAGTTCAGGGTACGAGCAGTACTTC.

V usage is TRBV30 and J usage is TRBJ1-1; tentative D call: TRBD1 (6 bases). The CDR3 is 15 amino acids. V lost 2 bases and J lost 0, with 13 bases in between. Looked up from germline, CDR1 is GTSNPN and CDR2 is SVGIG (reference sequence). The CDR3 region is CAWSWQGLLNTEAFF. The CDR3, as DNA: TGTGCCTGGAGTTGGCAGGGGCTGTTGAACACTGAAGCTTTCTTT.

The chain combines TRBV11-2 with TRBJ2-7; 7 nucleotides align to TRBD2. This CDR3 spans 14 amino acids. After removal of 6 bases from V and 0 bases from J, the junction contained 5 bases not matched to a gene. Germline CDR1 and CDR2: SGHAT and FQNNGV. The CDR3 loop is CASRGGEGSYEQYF. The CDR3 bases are TGTGCCAGCAGGGGGGGGGAGGGCTCCTACGAGCAGTACTTC.

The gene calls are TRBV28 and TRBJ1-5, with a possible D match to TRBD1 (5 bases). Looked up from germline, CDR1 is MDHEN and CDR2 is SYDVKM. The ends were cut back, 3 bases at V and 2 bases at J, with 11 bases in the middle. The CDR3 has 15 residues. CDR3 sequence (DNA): TGTGCCAGCAGTTTTATGTGGGGGGGCAATCAGCCCCAGCATTTT. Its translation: CASSFMWGGNQPQHF.

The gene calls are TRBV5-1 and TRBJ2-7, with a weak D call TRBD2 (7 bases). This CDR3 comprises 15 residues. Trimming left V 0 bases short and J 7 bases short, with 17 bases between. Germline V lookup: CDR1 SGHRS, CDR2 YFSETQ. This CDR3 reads CASSLDPPGGWEQYF. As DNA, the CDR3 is TGCGCCAGCAGCTTGGATCCCCCGGGGGGCTGGGAGCAGTACTTC.

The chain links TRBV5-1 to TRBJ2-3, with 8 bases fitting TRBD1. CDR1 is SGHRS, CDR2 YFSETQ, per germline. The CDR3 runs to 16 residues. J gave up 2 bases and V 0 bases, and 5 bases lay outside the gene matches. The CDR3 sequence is CASSLDGTGPTDTQYF. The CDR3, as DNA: TGCGCCAGCAGCTTGGACGGGACAGGACCCACAGATACGCAGTATTTT.

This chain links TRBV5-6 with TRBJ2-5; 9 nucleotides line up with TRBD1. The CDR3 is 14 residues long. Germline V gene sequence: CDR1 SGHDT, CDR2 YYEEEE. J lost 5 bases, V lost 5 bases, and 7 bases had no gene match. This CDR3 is CASSATGGGETQYF. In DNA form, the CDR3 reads TGTGCCAGCAGTGCTACAGGGGGCGGGGAGACCCAGTACTTC. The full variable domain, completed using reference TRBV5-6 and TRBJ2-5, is DAGVTQSPTHLIKTRGQQVTLRCSPKSGHDTVSWYQQALGQGPQFIFQYYEEEERQRGNFPDRFSGHQFPNYSSELNVNALLLGDSALYLCASSATGGGETQYFGPGTRLLVL.

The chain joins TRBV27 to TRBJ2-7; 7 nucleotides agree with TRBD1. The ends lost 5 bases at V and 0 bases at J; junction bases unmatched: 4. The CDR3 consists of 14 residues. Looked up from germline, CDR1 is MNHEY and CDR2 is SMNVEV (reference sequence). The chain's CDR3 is CASSRGQTSYEQYF. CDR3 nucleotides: TGTGCCAGCAGTAGGGGACAGACCTCCTACGAGCAGTACTTC.

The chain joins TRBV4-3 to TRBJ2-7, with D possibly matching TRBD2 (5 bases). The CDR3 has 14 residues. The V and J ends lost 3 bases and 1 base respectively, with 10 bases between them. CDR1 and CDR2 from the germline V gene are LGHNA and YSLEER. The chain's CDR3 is CASSQVATSYEQYF. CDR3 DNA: TGCGCCAGCAGCCAGGTAGCGACGTCCTACGAGCAGTACTTC.

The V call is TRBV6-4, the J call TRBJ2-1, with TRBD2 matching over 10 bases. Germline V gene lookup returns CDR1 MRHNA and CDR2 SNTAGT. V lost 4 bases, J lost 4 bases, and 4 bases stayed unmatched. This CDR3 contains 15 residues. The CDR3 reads CASSVIAGGYNEQFF. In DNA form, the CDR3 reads TGTGCCAGCAGTGTGATAGCGGGAGGTTACAATGAGCAGTTCTTC.

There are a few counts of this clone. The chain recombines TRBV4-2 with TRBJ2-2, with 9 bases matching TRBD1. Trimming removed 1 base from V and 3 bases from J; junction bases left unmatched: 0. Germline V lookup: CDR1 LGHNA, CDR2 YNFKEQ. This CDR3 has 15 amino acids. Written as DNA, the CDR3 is TGTGCCAGCAGCCAAGGGACAGGGGACACCGGGGAGCTGTTTTTT. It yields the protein CASSQGTGDTGELFF.

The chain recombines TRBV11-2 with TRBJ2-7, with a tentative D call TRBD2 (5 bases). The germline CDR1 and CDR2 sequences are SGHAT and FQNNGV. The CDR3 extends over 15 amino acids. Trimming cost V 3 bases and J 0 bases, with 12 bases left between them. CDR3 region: CASSFSRGSSYEQYF. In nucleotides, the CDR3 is TGTGCCAGCAGCTTTTCACGGGGAAGCTCCTACGAGCAGTACTTC.

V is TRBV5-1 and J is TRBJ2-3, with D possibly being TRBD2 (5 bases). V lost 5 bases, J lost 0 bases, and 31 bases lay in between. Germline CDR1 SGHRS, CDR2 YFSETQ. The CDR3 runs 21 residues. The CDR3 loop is CASRTTFLTSIEIQSTDTQYF. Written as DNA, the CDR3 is TGCGCCAGCAGGACCACTTTCCTTACTAGTATCGAAATTCAAAGCACAGATACGCAGTATTTT.

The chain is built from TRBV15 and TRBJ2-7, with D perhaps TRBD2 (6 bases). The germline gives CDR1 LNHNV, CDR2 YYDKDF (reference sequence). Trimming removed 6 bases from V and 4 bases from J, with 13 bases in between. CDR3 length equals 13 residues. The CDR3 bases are TGTGCCACCAGTGGGGACTCTGGATACGAGCAGTACTTC. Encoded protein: CATSGDSGYEQYF.

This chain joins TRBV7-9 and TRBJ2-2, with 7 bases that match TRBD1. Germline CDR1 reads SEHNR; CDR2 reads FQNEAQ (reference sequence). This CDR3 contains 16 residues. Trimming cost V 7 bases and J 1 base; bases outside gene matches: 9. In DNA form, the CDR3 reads TGTGCCAGCACCTCACCCGGGACAGTGAACACCGGGGAGCTGTTTTTT. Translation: CASTSPGTVNTGELFF.

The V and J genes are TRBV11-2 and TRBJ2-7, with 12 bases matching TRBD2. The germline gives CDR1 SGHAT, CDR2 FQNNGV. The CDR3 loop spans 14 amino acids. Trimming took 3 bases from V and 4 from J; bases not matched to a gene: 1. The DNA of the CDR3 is TGTGCCAGCAGCTTGGGACTAGCGGGTTACGAGCAGTACTTC. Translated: CASSLGLAGYEQYF.

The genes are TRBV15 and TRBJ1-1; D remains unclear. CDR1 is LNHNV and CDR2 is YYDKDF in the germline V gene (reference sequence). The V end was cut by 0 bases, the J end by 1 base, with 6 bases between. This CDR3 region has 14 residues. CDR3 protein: CATSRDGGNTEAFF. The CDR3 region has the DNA TGTGCCACCAGCAGAGACGGCGGGAACACTGAAGCTTTCTTT.

The CDR3 region has the DNA TGTGCCAGCAGCTTAGAGGATCGGCAGGAGCGGCAAGAGACCCAGTACTTC. Its protein is CASSLEDRQERQETQYF. J is TRBJ2-5 and V is TRBV7-8; D is possibly TRBD2 (5 bases). V gave up 1 base and J gave up 2 bases, with 17 bases separating them. CDR1 SGHVS and CDR2 FQNEAQ come from the germline V gene. The CDR3 covers 17 residues. The complete variable domain, with remaining parts taken from reference TRBV7-8 and TRBJ2-5, reads GAGVSQSPRYKVAKRGQDVALRCDPISGHVSLFWYQQALGQGPEFLTYFQNEAQLDKSGLPSDRFFAERPEGSVSTLKIQRTQQEDSAVYLCASSLEDRQERQETQYFGPGTRLLVL.

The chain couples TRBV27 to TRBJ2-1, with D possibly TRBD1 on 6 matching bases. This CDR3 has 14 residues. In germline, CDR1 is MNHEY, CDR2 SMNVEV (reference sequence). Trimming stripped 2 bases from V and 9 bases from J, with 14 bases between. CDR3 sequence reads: CASSLGGAASEQFF. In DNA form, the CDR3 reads TGTGCCAGCAGTTTAGGGGGCGCCGCATCTGAGCAGTTCTTC.

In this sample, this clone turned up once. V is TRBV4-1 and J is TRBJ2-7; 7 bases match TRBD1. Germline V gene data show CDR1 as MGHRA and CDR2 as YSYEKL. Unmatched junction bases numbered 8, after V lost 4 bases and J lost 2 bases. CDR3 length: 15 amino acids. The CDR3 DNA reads TGCGCCAGCAGCCTTGATCCCGGGACAGCCTACGAGCAGTACTTC. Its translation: CASSLDPGTAYEQYF.

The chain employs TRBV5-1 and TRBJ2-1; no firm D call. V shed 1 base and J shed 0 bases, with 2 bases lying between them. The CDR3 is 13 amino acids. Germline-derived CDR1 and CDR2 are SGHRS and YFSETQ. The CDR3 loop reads CASSLHSYNEQFF. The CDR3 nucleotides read TGCGCCAGCAGCTTGCACTCCTACAATGAGCAGTTCTTC.

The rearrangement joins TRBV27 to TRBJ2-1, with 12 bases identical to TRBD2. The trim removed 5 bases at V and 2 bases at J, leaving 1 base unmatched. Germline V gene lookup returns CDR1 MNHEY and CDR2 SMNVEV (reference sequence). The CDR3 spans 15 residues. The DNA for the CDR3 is TGTGCCAGCAGTCGGACTAGCGGGACCTACAATGAGCAGTTCTTC. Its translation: CASSRTSGTYNEQFF.

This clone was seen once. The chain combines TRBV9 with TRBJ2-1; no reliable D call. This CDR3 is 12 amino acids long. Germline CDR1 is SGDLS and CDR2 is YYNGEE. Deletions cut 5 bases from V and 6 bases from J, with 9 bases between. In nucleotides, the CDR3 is TGTGCCAGCAGTTCCCTCGGCAATGAGCAGTTCTTC. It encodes CASSSLGNEQFF.

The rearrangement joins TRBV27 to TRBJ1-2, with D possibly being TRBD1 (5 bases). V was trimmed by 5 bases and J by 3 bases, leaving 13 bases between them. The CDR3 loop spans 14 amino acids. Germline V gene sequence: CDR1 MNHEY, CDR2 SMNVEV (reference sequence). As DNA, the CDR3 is TGTGCCAGCAGTCCCCCCGGCAGGGACTATGGCTACACCTTC. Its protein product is CASSPPGRDYGYTF.

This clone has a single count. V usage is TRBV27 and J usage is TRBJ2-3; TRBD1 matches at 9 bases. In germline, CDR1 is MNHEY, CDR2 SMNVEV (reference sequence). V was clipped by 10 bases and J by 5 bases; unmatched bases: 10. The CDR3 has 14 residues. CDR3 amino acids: CATTGGEQGDTQYF. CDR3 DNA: TGTGCCACGACAGGGGGAGAACAGGGAGATACGCAGTATTTT.

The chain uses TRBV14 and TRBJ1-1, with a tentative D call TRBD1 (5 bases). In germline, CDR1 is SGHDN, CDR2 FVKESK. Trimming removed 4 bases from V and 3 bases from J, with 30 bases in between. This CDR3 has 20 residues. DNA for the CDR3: TGTGCCAGCAGCCCACACATAGCGGCGACGGGGGTTTATGGAGACACTGAAGCTTTCTTT. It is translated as CASSPHIAATGVYGDTEAFF.

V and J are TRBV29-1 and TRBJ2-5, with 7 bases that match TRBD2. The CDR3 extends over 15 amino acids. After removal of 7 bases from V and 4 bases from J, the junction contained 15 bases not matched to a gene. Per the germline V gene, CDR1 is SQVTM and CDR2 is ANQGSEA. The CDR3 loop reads CSASEVGRDAETQYF. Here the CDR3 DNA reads TGCAGCGCCTCTGAAGTAGGGAGGGACGCAGAGACCCAGTACTTC. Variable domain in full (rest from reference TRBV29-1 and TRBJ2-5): SAVISQKPSRDICQRGTSLTIQCQVDSQVTMMFWYRQQPGQSLTLIATANQGSEATYESGFVIDKFPISRPNLTFSTLTVSNMSPEDSSIYLCSASEVGRDAETQYFGPGTRLLVL.